The 11 T cell receptor beta chains below come from one sample, sequenced in a study of response to subunit inactivated influenza vaccine (dated by TCRdb to 2016 to 2019). The library was built by means of RT-PCR. Sequencing used an Illumina HiSeq 2500. TCRdb reran the public reads through fastp at Q25 and MiXCR, keeping productive beta chains. Every CDR3 protein is listed once, alongside the most common genes and DNA of its rows. Present in this sample are hundreds of thousands of distinct CDR3 sequences, around 11% of which were seen just once. The top ten constitute roughly a tenth of the sample. Sample: PBMCs from blood, taken on the day of vaccination. The origin of the receptors is a man over 45 who received an inactivated influenza vaccine. Donor details come from another sample of the same person, matched by shared clones.

The chain is built from TRBV24-1 and TRBJ2-1; tentative D call: TRBD2 (7 bases). Trimming removed 3 bases at V and 4 bases at J, with 15 bases between. Germline V gives CDR1 KGHDR, CDR2 SFDVKD. This CDR3 has 16 residues. CDR3 coding DNA: TGTGCCACCAGTGATCCCGGGCGGGGGCTGTACAATGAGCAGTTCTTC. Protein: CATSDPGRGLYNEQFF.

The V call is TRBV25-1, the J call TRBJ2-3; 8 bases match TRBD2. The V and J ends lost 4 bases and 1 base, in that order; junction bases with no gene match: 13. Per the germline V gene, CDR1 is MGHDK and CDR2 is SYGVNS. The CDR3 consists of 18 residues. The CDR3 DNA sequence: TGTGCCAGCAGTGGCCAAGGGCCCAGCGGGGGCCGCACAGATACGCAGTATTTT. It yields the protein CASSGQGPSGGRTDTQYF.

Only a few counts were recorded for this clonotype. The chain has TRBV3-1 and TRBJ2-3; TRBD2 aligns across 9 bases. The CDR3 is made up of 16 amino acids. In germline, CDR1 is LGHDT, CDR2 YNNKEL (reference sequence). V was pared by 1 base and J by 4 bases, with 6 bases of the junction left unmatched. CDR3 region: CASSQALAGPPDTQYF. The CDR3 DNA sequence: TGTGCCAGCAGCCAAGCCCTAGCGGGACCCCCAGATACGCAGTATTTT.

This clonotype was counted only a few times. The chain couples TRBV10-3 to TRBJ2-2, with D possibly TRBD2 on 6 matching bases. Between the trimmed V and J ends, which lost 0 bases and 5 bases, there was a span of 19 bases. From germline, CDR1 is ENHRY and CDR2 SYGVKD. CDR3 length: 18 residues. CDR3: CAISESKTTGVRTGELFF. CDR3 sequence (DNA): TGTGCCATCAGTGAGTCGAAAACAACGGGAGTAAGAACCGGGGAGCTGTTTTTT.

The chain carries TRBV28 and TRBJ2-1; TRBD2 agrees at 8 bases. CDR3 length: 13 amino acids. The trim removed 8 bases at V and 3 bases at J, leaving 3 bases unmatched. Germline V lookup: CDR1 MDHEN, CDR2 SYDVKM. CDR3 protein: CASRGGFYNEQFF. DNA of the CDR3: TGTGCCAGCCGGGGGGGTTTCTACAATGAGCAGTTCTTC. The complete variable domain, with remaining parts taken from reference TRBV28 and TRBJ2-1, reads DVKVTQSSRYLVKRTGEKVFLECVQDMDHENMFWYRQDPGLGLRLIYFSYDVKMKEKGDIPEGYSVSREKKERFSLILESASTNQTSMYLCASRGGFYNEQFFGPGTRLTVL.

The rearrangement uses TRBV10-1 and TRBJ2-3; 8 bases line up with TRBD2. The germline gives CDR1 WNHNN, CDR2 SYGVQD (reference sequence). CDR3 size: 15 residues. J lost 2 bases, V lost 6 bases, and 7 bases had no gene match. CDR3 in DNA: TGCGCCAGCAGCTACTGGCGGGGGGCCACAGATACGCAGTATTTT. It yields the protein CASSYWRGATDTQYF.

This clonotype was recorded at least ten times. The chain uses TRBV5-1 and TRBJ2-1, with a tentative D call TRBD1 (6 bases). The CDR3 is 16 amino acids. Trimming shortened V by 3 bases and J by 4 bases, and 17 bases separated the two germline ends. Germline-derived CDR1 and CDR2 are SGHRS and YFSETQ. This CDR3 is CASSSAQGFEYNEQFF. CDR3 nucleotides: TGCGCCAGCAGCTCCGCACAGGGATTCGAATACAATGAGCAGTTCTTC.

This clonotype was counted between two and nine times. The J gene is TRBJ1-5, the V gene TRBV4-1, with D possibly matching TRBD1 (5 bases). This CDR3 has 15 residues. Germline loops: CDR1 MGHRA, CDR2 YSYEKL. The V and J ends lost 1 base and 6 bases respectively, with 13 bases between them. Written as DNA, the CDR3 is TGCGCCAGCAGCCAAGTTTCGGGGGGAGGTCAGCCCCAGCATTTT. Protein: CASSQVSGGGQPQHF.

This clonotype has just a few counts. The chain has TRBV5-1 and TRBJ2-1; 10 bases are a match to TRBD2. The germline gives CDR1 SGHRS, CDR2 YFSETQ. Germline trimming cut 4 bases from V and 4 bases from J; bases unmatched to any gene: 5. The length of the CDR3 is 15 residues. CDR3 in DNA: TGCGCCAGCAGCGGTGAGCGGGAGGGTTACAATGAGCAGTTCTTC. This encodes CASSGEREGYNEQFF. Full variable domain (outside the CDR3, taken from reference TRBV5-1 and TRBJ2-1): KAGVTQTPRYLIKTRGQQVTLSCSPISGHRSVSWYQQTPGQGLQFLFEYFSETQRNKGNFPGRFSGRQFSNSRSEMNVSTLELGDSALYLCASSGEREGYNEQFFGPGTRLTVL.

This clonotype was seen a few times. The chain combines TRBV12-3 or TRBV12-4 with TRBJ2-1; TRBD2 is a possible D gene (6 bases). Trimming left V 6 bases short and J 9 bases short, with 12 bases between. The CDR3 runs to 12 residues. CDR3 nucleotide sequence: TGTGCCAGCAGCCGAACAGCGGGTGAGCAGTTCTTC. Translating it yields CASSRTAGEQFF.

This clonotype has a single count. CDR3 region: CAWDRDRGLSSYGYTF. DNA of the CDR3: TGTGCCTGGGACCGAGACAGGGGGCTCTCGAGCTATGGCTACACCTTC. The chain recombines TRBV30 with TRBJ1-2; 10 bases agree with TRBD1. Germline CDR1 is GTSNPN and CDR2 is SVGIG (reference sequence). The CDR3 sequence is 16 residues long. V gave up 5 bases and J gave up 4 bases; unmatched junction bases: 13.